This T cell receptor beta chain derives from a study of blood T cells in healthy people across ages. General study points: Versus aged donors, long-lived donors had higher diversity and more naive CD4+ cells.

For the second PCR, which ran for roughly 6 to 12 cycles, a sample-barcoded 5' primer and a J-beta primer mix were used. TCRdb redid the calling of the 5' RACE reads with MiXCR, one entry per CDR3 protein. The sample holds approximately 900,000 distinct CDR3 sequences, roughly 52% seen once. Germline V lookup: CDR1 SGHRS, CDR2 YFSETQ. V gave up 2 bases and J gave up 3 bases, with 10 bases separating them. The CDR3 runs 14 residues. Regarding this clonotype: Its antigen is still unknown.

Healthy Caucasians from Russia aged roughly 6 to 95 served as donors. The sample taken for sequencing was blood. V and J are TRBV5-1 and TRBJ2-3, with a possible D match to TRBD1 (6 bases). The sequence was collected from a man between 25 and 39 years old in good health. The CDR3 coding sequence is TGCGCCAGCAGCTTCGTCGGACAGACAGATACGCAGTATTTT. Protein sequence: CASSFVGQTDTQYF. Drawing the rest from reference TRBV5-1 and TRBJ2-3, the complete variable domain is KAGVTQTPRYLIKTRGQQVTLSCSPISGHRSVSWYQQTPGQGLQFLFEYFSETQRNKGNFPGRFSGRQFSNSRSEMNVSTLELGDSALYLCASSFVGQTDTQYFGPGTRLTVL.